The 26 T cell receptor beta chains presented below share a single source sample, sequenced in a study of shared clonotypes between healthy human individuals. The repertoire was sequenced with immunoSEQ multiplex PCR; TCRdb's copy has only in-frame clones and lacks some. The data show 650,000 to 800,000 clones, 92% seen once. CD45RO negativity and positive selection for CCR7 defined naive CD8 cells, a population that excluded terminally differentiated effector memory CD45RA+ cells. The sequenced sample consisted of naive CD8+ T cells sorted from blood. All receptors derive from a young man in good health.

This chain links TRBV27 with TRBJ2-1; D gene unclear. The CDR3 has 12 residues. Trimming pared 8 bases from V and 3 bases from J, leaving 8 bases between. Germline V gives CDR1 MNHEY, CDR2 SMNVEV (reference sequence). CDR3 nucleotide sequence: TGTGCCAGCGCTTTGTTCTACAATGAGCAGTTCTTC. It translates to CASALFYNEQFF.

The rearrangement uses TRBV7-2 and TRBJ2-3; no firm D call. V lost 9 bases, J lost 4 bases, and 11 bases lay in between. This CDR3 has 12 amino acids. Germline V gene sequence: CDR1 SGHTA, CDR2 FQGNSA. The CDR3 is CASLGSADTQYF. CDR3 coding DNA: TGTGCCAGTCTGGGTTCCGCAGATACGCAGTATTTT.

The chain is built from TRBV28 and TRBJ2-1; a possible D gene is TRBD2 (6 bases). Trimming left V 5 bases short and J 7 bases short, with 33 bases between. The CDR3 has 20 amino acids. Germline V lookup: CDR1 MDHEN, CDR2 SYDVKM. CDR3 bases: TGTGCCAGCAGTCTCCCCGGGGGTACAATGGCCCGGGGTAGGGAAAATGAGCAGTTCTTC. Translated: CASSLPGGTMARGRENEQFF.

This rearrangement joins TRBV11-2 to TRBJ2-7; D remains unclear. Trimming cost V 5 bases and J 4 bases, with 15 bases left between them. Germline loops: CDR1 SGHAT, CDR2 FQNNGV. CDR3 length equals 14 residues. CDR3 sequence (DNA): TGTGCCAGCAGCCAAAGCAACGCTAAATACGAGCAGTACTTC. It is translated as CASSQSNAKYEQYF. The variable domain in full, with the rest retrieved from reference TRBV11-2 and TRBJ2-7, is EAGVAQSPRYKIIEKRQSVAFWCNPISGHATLYWYQQILGQGPKLLIQFQNNGVVDDSQLPKDRFSAERLKGVDSTLKIQPAKLEDSAVYLCASSQSNAKYEQYFGPGTRLTVT.

This sequence joins TRBV6-5 and TRBJ1-5; D is uncertain. This CDR3 comprises 14 residues. V lost 6 bases and J lost 4, with 13 bases in between. Germline CDR1 and CDR2: MNHEY and SVGAGI. The CDR3 DNA reads TGTGCCAGCAGCCAAAATTCTGAGAATCAGCCCCAGCATTTT. It specifies CASSQNSENQPQHF.

The chain carries TRBV11-2 and TRBJ2-3; D assignment may be TRBD1 or TRBD2 (5 bases each). The CDR3 loop spans 15 amino acids. The germline V gene has CDR1 SGHAT and CDR2 FQNNGV. The ends were cut back, 3 bases at V and 6 bases at J, with 16 bases in the middle. CDR3 sequence (DNA): TGTGCCAGCAGCTTGTATGCTAGCCCAGGGGATACGCAGTATTTT. Protein sequence: CASSLYASPGDTQYF.

About this clone: This sample also contains other DNA sequences that code for the same CDR3. This sequence joins TRBV9 and TRBJ2-1; 11 bases align to TRBD1. CDR1 is SGDLS, CDR2 YYNGEE, per germline. This CDR3 spans 17 amino acids. V dropped 0 bases and J dropped 3; count of bases not matched to a gene: 5. CDR3 sequence (DNA): TGTGCCAGCAGCGTAGCTAGGGACAGGGGGTACTACAATGAGCAGTTCTTC. Encoded protein: CASSVARDRGYYNEQFF.

The chain employs TRBV2 and TRBJ1-3, with unresolved D. The V gene lost 8 bases and the J gene lost 0 bases, with 11 bases spanning the gap. This CDR3 contains 14 residues. The germline gives CDR1 SNHLY, CDR2 FYNNEI. DNA for the CDR3: TGTGCCAGCCGGGCCTCTAACTCTGGAAACACCATATATTTT. The encoded protein is CASRASNSGNTIYF.

J is TRBJ2-1 and V is TRBV29-1; no clear D gene. V was shortened by 3 bases and J by 0 bases, with 15 bases between the two germline ends. The CDR3 has 16 amino acids. Germline-derived CDR1 and CDR2 are SQVTM and ANQGSEA. The CDR3 DNA reads as TGCAGCGTTGACGGCCACAAAGGAAGCTCCTACAATGAGCAGTTCTTC. Translation gives CSVDGHKGSSYNEQFF.

The chain combines TRBV18 with TRBJ2-4, with 9 bases identical to TRBD2. The germline V gene encodes CDR1 KGHSH and CDR2 LQKENI. This CDR3 comprises 18 residues. The V gene end was trimmed by 3 bases and the J gene end by 3 bases; junction bases not matched to a gene: 12. CDR3 in amino acids: CASSPSSGEPEDKNIQYF. The CDR3 DNA follows: TGTGCCAGCTCACCGTCTAGCGGGGAGCCCGAGGACAAAAACATTCAGTACTTC.

The chain recombines TRBV28 with TRBJ2-7; D is possibly TRBD2 (6 bases). CDR1 is MDHEN, CDR2 SYDVKM, per germline. V lost 8 bases and J lost 3, with 14 bases in between. This CDR3 comprises 13 residues. CDR3: CASSMGGLYEQYF. Written as DNA, the CDR3 is TGTGCCAGCTCGATGGGAGGACTCTACGAGCAGTACTTC. The full variable domain, its missing parts supplied by reference TRBV28 and TRBJ2-7, is DVKVTQSSRYLVKRTGEKVFLECVQDMDHENMFWYRQDPGLGLRLIYFSYDVKMKEKGDIPEGYSVSREKKERFSLILESASTNQTSMYLCASSMGGLYEQYFGPGTRLTVT.

This rearrangement joins TRBV4-1 to TRBJ2-3, with D possibly being TRBD2 (6 bases). V was trimmed by 3 bases and J by 1 base, leaving 14 bases between them. Germline CDR1 MGHRA, CDR2 YSYEKL. The CDR3 contains 16 residues. The CDR3 spells CASSQTGRLGTDTQYF. The CDR3 DNA sequence: TGCGCCAGCAGCCAGACCGGGAGATTAGGCACAGATACGCAGTATTTT.

This chain links TRBV7-9 with TRBJ2-2; 9 bases match TRBD2. Germline V gene lookup returns CDR1 SEHNR and CDR2 FQNEAQ (reference sequence). The trim removed 3 bases at V and 0 bases at J, leaving 2 bases unmatched. This CDR3 contains 16 residues. The CDR3 DNA follows: TGTGCCAGCAGCTTGGAGCGGGAGGCGAACACCGGGGAGCTGTTTTTT. Its translation: CASSLEREANTGELFF.

V gene TRBV6-1 combines with J gene TRBJ1-1, with TRBD1 as a possible D gene (6 bases). CDR3 length: 18 residues. The V gene's germline CDR1 is MNHNS and CDR2 SASEGT. V was clipped by 0 bases and J by 0 bases, with 17 bases between them. CDR3 in amino acids: CASSEARGAGFMNTEAFF. CDR3 nucleotide sequence: TGTGCCAGCAGTGAAGCGCGGGGGGCAGGGTTTATGAACACTGAAGCTTTCTTT.

V gene TRBV7-2 combines with J gene TRBJ2-7, with D perhaps matching TRBD1 (7 bases). Germline V gene lookup returns CDR1 SGHTA and CDR2 FQGNSA. Deletions cut 0 bases from V and 2 bases from J, with 11 bases between. This CDR3 comprises 15 residues. The CDR3 DNA sequence: TGTGCCAGCAGCTTAGCGGCAGGGGGGACCTACGAGCAGTACTTC. Residues: CASSLAAGGTYEQYF.

The V call is TRBV4-1, the J call TRBJ2-3; 13 positions match TRBD2. Germline values: CDR1 MGHRA, CDR2 YSYEKL. There are 14 residues in the CDR3. J gave up 5 bases and V 5 bases, and 1 base lay outside the gene matches. The CDR3 here is CASSGLAGEDTQYF. In DNA, the CDR3 is TGCGCCAGCAGCGGACTAGCGGGAGAAGATACGCAGTATTTT.

Of note for this clone: Other DNA sequences within the sample encode an identical CDR3. CDR3: CASSLADGNEQFF. In DNA, the CDR3 is TGTGCCAGCAGCCTCGCAGACGGGAATGAGCAGTTCTTC. The rearrangement uses TRBV7-9 and TRBJ2-1; D ambiguous. Germline V gene data show CDR1 as SEHNR and CDR2 as FQNEAQ (reference sequence). The CDR3 has 13 residues. V lost 5 bases to trimming and J lost 7 bases, with 12 bases between them.

This clone was observed a handful of times. V usage is TRBV7-9 and J usage is TRBJ2-4; D is perhaps TRBD1 (6 bases). CDR1 is SEHNR and CDR2 is FQNEAQ in the germline V gene (reference sequence). Between the trimmed V and J ends, which lost 3 bases and 7 bases, there was a span of 16 bases. The CDR3 runs 15 residues. The CDR3 DNA is TGTGCCAGCAGCTTCTCAATGACAGGACGCAACATTCAGTACTTC. Translated, it gives CASSFSMTGRNIQYF.

The chain recombines TRBV27 with TRBJ2-7; 8 nucleotides match TRBD1. Germline V gene data show CDR1 as MNHEY and CDR2 as SMNVEV (reference sequence). The CDR3 spans 15 residues. V lost 3 bases and J lost 2; bases outside the gene matches: 6. In DNA form, the CDR3 reads TGTGCCAGCAGTTTCCAGGGGGCCCATGCCTACGAGCAGTACTTC. Translating it yields CASSFQGAHAYEQYF.

The chain employs TRBV9 and TRBJ2-5; 7 bases map to TRBD2. J was trimmed by 1 base and V by 1 base; bases with no gene match: 10. CDR3 size: 17 residues. The germline V gene encodes CDR1 SGDLS and CDR2 YYNGEE. CDR3 nucleotides: TGTGCCAGCAGCGTAAGTGGTAGCGGCGGGAGCCAAGAGACCCAGTACTTC. It encodes CASSVSGSGGSQETQYF. Full variable domain (remainder filled in from reference TRBV9 and TRBJ2-5): DSGVTQTPKHLITATGQRVTLRCSPRSGDLSVYWYQQSLDQGLQFLIQYYNGEERAKGNILERFSAQQFPDLHSELNLSSLELGDSALYFCASSVSGSGGSQETQYFGPGTRLLVL.

The CDR3 nucleotides read TGTGCCAGCAGCTCCTGGGCCCACGGGCGGAACACTGAAGCTTTCTTT. Translation: CASSSWAHGRNTEAFF. The V gene is TRBV7-6, the J gene TRBJ1-1; no firm D call. The germline V gene has CDR1 SGHVS and CDR2 FNYEAQ. V was pared by 4 bases and J by 1 base, with 16 bases between. The CDR3 spans 16 residues.

V usage is TRBV5-4 and J usage is TRBJ2-5; 9 nucleotides line up with TRBD1. There are 15 residues in the CDR3. V lost 7 bases to trimming and J lost 1 base; unmatched junction nucleotides: 8. The germline V gene has CDR1 SGHNT and CDR2 YYREEE (reference sequence). The DNA of the CDR3 is TGTGCCAGCGCGGTCAGGGACAGGGTCCAAGAGACCCAGTACTTC. Amino acids: CASAVRDRVQETQYF.

The chain employs TRBV7-9 and TRBJ2-7; maybe TRBD1 (6 bases). This CDR3 has 19 residues. Trimming cost V 3 bases and J 2 bases, with 26 bases left between them. Germline CDR1 is SEHNR and CDR2 is FQNEAQ (reference sequence). Here the CDR3 reads CASSFADQGSRVATYEQYF. The CDR3 DNA sequence: TGTGCCAGCAGCTTCGCCGATCAGGGGTCAAGGGTTGCTACCTACGAGCAGTACTTC.

V gene TRBV7-9 combines with J gene TRBJ2-7; 11 bases match TRBD1. J gave up 2 bases and V 4 bases, and 10 bases lay outside the gene matches. The germline V gene encodes CDR1 SEHNR and CDR2 FQNEAQ (reference sequence). CDR3 length equals 17 residues. Written as DNA, the CDR3 is TGTGCCAGCAGCTCCAGGGACAGGGGGTCCAATACCTACGAGCAGTACTTC. Its translation: CASSSRDRGSNTYEQYF. Full variable domain (rest looked up from reference TRBV7-9 and TRBJ2-7): DTGVSQNPRHKITKRGQNVTFRCDPISEHNRLYWYRQTLGQGPEFLTYFQNEAQLEKSRLLSDRFSAERPKGSFSTLEIQRTEQGDSAMYLCASSSRDRGSNTYEQYFGPGTRLTVT.

The chain is built from TRBV11-2 and TRBJ2-7; a possible D gene is TRBD2 (6 bases). The CDR3 sequence is 16 residues long. Trimming shortened V by 0 bases and J by 2 bases, and 14 bases separated the two germline ends. Germline V CDR1 and CDR2: SGHAT, FQNNGV. The CDR3 DNA reads as TGTGCCAGCAGCTTAGAAACCCTAGCGCTTGCCTACGAGCAGTACTTC. Its protein product is CASSLETLALAYEQYF.

The gene calls are TRBV4-2 and TRBJ2-3; the match to TRBD2 covers 9 bases. Trimming took 2 bases from V and 0 from J; bases not matched to a gene: 3. Germline V lookup: CDR1 LGHNA, CDR2 YNFKEQ. The CDR3 covers 16 residues. The CDR3 DNA is TGTGCCAGCAGCCAACCGACTAGCGGAAGCACAGATACGCAGTATTTT. This translates into CASSQPTSGSTDTQYF.